This is a list of T cell receptor beta chains from one sample in a study of tumor-infiltrating lymphocytes in primary liver carcinoma. TCRdb analysed the multiplex PCR reads with MiXCR anew, one entry per CDR3 protein. The data show roughly 48,000 distinct CDR3 sequences, around 79% seen once. The sample was liver tumor tissue from sampling region 3. The receptors here all came from a middle-aged man with primary liver carcinoma and hepatitis B virus infection. The CDR3 runs from the conserved cysteine through the conserved F or W. The order of the fields is D gene, J gene, CDR3 length, clone size, V gene, CDR3 DNA, CDR3 protein. A D gene is named only where the DNA matches it firmly. Not all rows give a size; the values are once, few, many and, for expanded clones, a class.

D: TRBD1; J: TRBJ1-1; length: 14; size: many; V: TRBV6-6; DNA: TGTGCCAGCAGTCCGGGACAGGGTAACACTGAAGCTTTCTTT; CDR3: CASSPGQGNTEAFF
D: NA; J: TRBJ2-1; length: 15; size: few; V: TRBV28; DNA: TGTGCCAGCACCTATACGGGGAAGAGAGGGAATGAGCAGTTCTTC; CDR3: CASTYTGKRGNEQFF
D: TRBD2; J: TRBJ2-3; length: 16; size: NA; V: TRBV11-2; DNA: TGTGCCAGTAGCCCTCCGACTAGCGGCAGCACAGATACGCAGTGTTTT; CDR3: CASSPPTSGSTDTQCF
D: NA; J: TRBJ2-2; length: 16; size: NA; V: TRBV12-5; DNA: TGTGTTAGTGGTCCTCCGGGGACCACGAACACCGGGGAACTGTTTTTT; CDR3: CVSGPPGTTNTGELFF
D: TRBD2; J: TRBJ2-1; length: 18; size: NA; V: TRBV6-6; DNA: TGTGACAGCAGTTACTCCGCTATAGCGGGAAGGGTCTATAATGAGCAGTTCTTC; CDR3: CDSSYSAIAGRVYNEQFF
D: NA; J: TRBJ1-3; length: 15; size: many; V: TRBV4-1; DNA: TGCGCCAGCAGCCAAGAGCAGACCGGTGGAAACACCATATATTTT; CDR3: CASSQEQTGGNTIYF
D: TRBD2; J: TRBJ2-3; length: 17; size: NA; V: TRBV29-1; DNA: TGCAGCGTTGATTTGCCTAGCGGGAGTTTAGGGACAGATGCGCAATATTTT; CDR3: CSVDLPSGSLGTDAQYF
D: NA; J: TRBJ2-2; length: 13; size: NA; V: TRBV12-3/TRBV12-4; DNA: TGTGCCAGCAGCTACAGGAGCACTGGGGAGCTGTTTTTT; CDR3: CASSYRSTGELFF
D: TRBD2; J: TRBJ2-7; length: 15; size: NA; V: TRBV11-2; DNA: TGTTCCAGTAGCCAATACTCGGGAGGGGGCTACGAGCAGTACTTC; CDR3: CSSSQYSGGGYEQYF
D: NA; J: TRBJ2-5; length: 13; size: NA; V: TRBV9; DNA: TGTGCCAGCAGCGTTGGGGACCAAGAGACCCAGTACTTC; CDR3: CASSVGDQETQYF
D: NA; J: TRBJ1-2; length: 13; size: NA; V: TRBV11-2; DNA: TGTGCCAGCAGCTTTGAGGGAAACTGTGGCTACACCTTC; CDR3: CASSFEGNCGYTF
D: NA; J: TRBJ1-1; length: 14; size: NA; V: TRBV29-1; DNA: TGCAGGGCCCAGAACCTGACCCGGGAGGGTGAAGCTTTCTTT; CDR3: CRAQNLTREGEAFF
D: TRBD1; J: TRBJ2-3; length: 16; size: NA; V: TRBV29-1; DNA: TGTAGCGTTGGGGGCGCGAGCGAGGGGGCAGTAGATACGCAGTATTTT; CDR3: CSVGGASEGAVDTQYF
D: TRBD2; J: TRBJ2-3; length: 16; size: NA; V: TRBV5-1; DNA: TGCGCCAGCAGCCCAGGACTAGCGGATATGGGCGATACACAGTATTTT; CDR3: CASSPGLADMGDTQYF
D: TRBD2; J: TRBJ2-3; length: 18; size: NA; V: TRBV10-3; DNA: TGTGCCATTAGTGCGCGGATTTTAGCGGGACTTAGCACATATACGCAGTATTTT; CDR3: CAISARILAGLSTYTQYF
D: TRBD2; J: TRBJ2-1; length: 16; size: NA; V: TRBV6-1; DNA: TGTACCAGCAGTGCCCTCTCCACCGGGGGGGGCGATGAACAGTTCTTC; CDR3: CTSSALSTGGGDEQFF
D: NA; J: TRBJ2-1; length: 14; size: medium-sized; V: TRBV11-2; DNA: TGTGCCAGCAGCTTAGAGCGAGGCTACAATGAGCAGTTCTTC; CDR3: CASSLERGYNEQFF
D: NA; J: TRBJ1-1; length: 15; size: NA; V: TRBV6-1; DNA: TGTGCCAGCAGTGAAGCCCCGGAGAGGAACACTGAAGCTTCCTTT; CDR3: CASSEAPERNTEASF
D: NA; J: TRBJ1-1; length: 12; size: NA; V: TRBV19; DNA: TGTGGCAGTATCCAGGGCTACACTGAAGCTTTCTTC; CDR3: CGSIQGYTEAFF
D: NA; J: TRBJ2-1; length: 16; size: NA; V: TRBV7-8; DNA: TGTGCGAGCAGCCCCCTAGTTCCGAGCTCCTACAATGAGCAGTTCTTC; CDR3: CASSPLVPSSYNEQFF
D: NA; J: TRBJ1-6; length: 15; size: few; V: TRBV4-2; DNA: TGTGCCAGTAGCCTCTTGGACAGTGAGAATTCACCCCTCCACTTT; CDR3: CASSLLDSENSPLHF
D: NA; J: TRBJ1-6; length: 15; size: NA; V: TRBV6-5; DNA: TGTGCAAGCAGTTCCCGCCCCGGGCCCCATCCACCCCTCCACTTT; CDR3: CASSSRPGPHPPLHF